The clone carrying this TCR beta chain was counted a single time. What it binds is not known. These data are taken from a study of post-analysis software for immune sequencing data. Incorporated into the TCR beta cDNA libraries were unique molecular identifiers, which served to reduce PCR and sequencing biases. With about 0.95 to 11 million T cells as the source, approximately 500,000 cDNA molecules resulted. TCRdb reprocessed the PCR reads with MiXCR, giving one entry per CDR3 protein. This table has some 260,000 distinct CDR3 sequences, 36% appearing once. CDR1 and CDR2 from the germline V gene are SGHVS and FNYEAQ. The germline V and J ends were trimmed by 1 base and 8 bases, with 12 bases remaining between them. This CDR3 spans 14 amino acids. Findings and limits, study-wide: Significantly decreased normalized Chao1 diversity was recorded for multiple sclerosis patients relative to controls. Five TRBV segments, TRBV5-6, TRBV5-1 and TRBV20-1 among them, were found more frequent in patients than controls.

The clonotype was recovered from a girl aged 10-17 years with multiple sclerosis. What was sequenced was blood. The chain joins TRBV7-6 to TRBJ2-1; D tentatively fits TRBD1 or TRBD2 (5 bases each). CDR3 nucleotides: TGTGCCAGCAGCTTAGTCGGGGCCCAGGATGAGCAGTTCTTC. It yields the protein CASSLVGAQDEQFF.